Each of the 10 T cell receptor beta chains below was sequenced from the same sample in a study of identical twins. TCRdb re-derived calls from the 5' RACE reads in MiXCR, one entry per CDR3 protein. Among hundreds of thousands of distinct CDR3 sequences listed, 15% to 20% were seen once. These data were likewise used in another study, on T cells expressing NK-cell markers.

The sequencing sample was made of PBMCs. These receptors originate from a woman aged 18-30 years in good health.

The chain is built from TRBV27 and TRBJ2-1; D gene unclear. CDR3 length: 12 residues. Germline assignment: CDR1 MNHEY and CDR2 SMNVEV (reference sequence). V lost 3 bases and J lost 7, with 7 bases in between. This chain's CDR3 is CASSFTGNEQFF. The DNA for the CDR3 is TGTGCCAGCAGTTTTACCGGTAATGAGCAGTTCTTC.

The rearrangement uses TRBV2 and TRBJ2-5; D possibly corresponds to TRBD2 (5 bases). The CDR3 is 12 amino acids. V was trimmed by 4 bases and J by 5 bases, leaving 8 bases between them. Germline V gene sequence: CDR1 SNHLY, CDR2 FYNNEI. The DNA of the CDR3 is TGTGCCAGCAGTGGGGAGTGGGAGACCCAGTACTTC. Translating gives CASSGEWETQYF.

The gene calls are TRBV5-5 and TRBJ1-2; D not resolved. Germline CDR1 and CDR2: SGHKS and YYEKEE (reference sequence). V was shortened by 1 base and J by 3 bases, with 10 bases between the two germline ends. The CDR3 consists of 14 residues. CDR3 DNA sequence: TGTGCCAGCAGCTTGTCTGGGTTCGACTATGGCTACACCTTC. It encodes CASSLSGFDYGYTF.

This clonotype was counted a few times. The chain has TRBV7-9 and TRBJ2-7; tentative D call: TRBD2 (6 bases). V was clipped by 4 bases and J by 5 bases, with 15 bases between them. From germline, CDR1 is SEHNR and CDR2 FQNEAQ (reference sequence). CDR3 length equals 14 residues. The CDR3 DNA reads TGTGCCAGCAGCTCATACTCGGGGGTCCACGAGCAGTACTTC. As protein: CASSSYSGVHEQYF. Variable domain in full (rest from reference TRBV7-9 and TRBJ2-7): DTGVSQNPRHKITKRGQNVTFRCDPISEHNRLYWYRQTLGQGPEFLTYFQNEAQLEKSRLLSDRFSAERPKGSFSTLEIQRTEQGDSAMYLCASSSYSGVHEQYFGPGTRLTVT.

In the case of this clonotype: One end of the junction varies from germline; a read error may be responsible. The chain uses TRBV7-6 and TRBJ2-5; 8 positions match TRBD2. This CDR3 has 15 amino acids. Germline V gene lookup returns CDR1 SGHVS and CDR2 FNYEAQ. CDR3 sequence reads: CSSSLFGGAQETQYF. As DNA, the CDR3 is TGTTCCAGCAGCCTATTCGGGGGGGCACAAGAGACCCAGTACTTC.

This chain links TRBV9 with TRBJ1-6, with unresolved D. The CDR3 extends over 16 amino acids. Germline V gene data show CDR1 as SGDLS and CDR2 as YYNGEE. Trimming cost V 3 bases and J 10 bases, with 20 bases left between them. CDR3 nucleotide sequence: TGTGCCAGCAGCGGGTCACCGAACGGCGGATTATCACCCCTCCACTTT. Translation gives CASSGSPNGGLSPLHF.

This chain joins TRBV5-1 and TRBJ1-1, with D maybe TRBD1 (6 bases). The V and J ends lost 1 base and 1 base respectively, with 11 bases between them. The CDR3 loop spans 15 amino acids. Per the germline V gene, CDR1 is SGHRS and CDR2 is YFSETQ. The CDR3 DNA sequence: TGCGCCAGCAGCTTGACCGGGGACAAGAACACTGAAGCTTTCTTT. This gives the protein CASSLTGDKNTEAFF.

This clonotype was detected only a few times. The chain couples TRBV5-1 to TRBJ1-2, with no clear D. CDR1 and CDR2 from the germline V gene are SGHRS and YFSETQ. V dropped 4 bases and J dropped 3 bases, with 7 bases sitting between them. The CDR3 contains 12 residues. CDR3 sequence: CASSQKHYGYTF. Written as DNA, the CDR3 is TGCGCCAGCAGCCAGAAGCACTATGGCTACACCTTC.

For this clonotype: It may be a read error: a sequence one base away is much more abundant. The CDR3 loop is CSAWNNEQFF. CDR3 nucleotide sequence: TGCAGTGCTTGGAACAATGAGCAGTTCTTC. The J gene is TRBJ2-1, the V gene TRBV20-1; D gene unclear. CDR3 length: 10 amino acids. CDR1 is DFQATT and CDR2 is SNEGSKA in the germline V gene (reference sequence). The V gene lost 5 bases and the J gene lost 5 bases, with 4 bases spanning the gap.

The J gene is TRBJ2-2, the V gene TRBV25-1; D unclear. V was shortened by 6 bases and J by 5 bases, with 7 bases between the two germline ends. CDR1 MGHDK and CDR2 SYGVNS come from the germline V gene. The CDR3 contains 12 residues. The chain's CDR3 is CASRPLTGELFF. The CDR3 DNA follows: TGTGCCAGCAGGCCTTTGACCGGGGAGCTGTTTTTT.